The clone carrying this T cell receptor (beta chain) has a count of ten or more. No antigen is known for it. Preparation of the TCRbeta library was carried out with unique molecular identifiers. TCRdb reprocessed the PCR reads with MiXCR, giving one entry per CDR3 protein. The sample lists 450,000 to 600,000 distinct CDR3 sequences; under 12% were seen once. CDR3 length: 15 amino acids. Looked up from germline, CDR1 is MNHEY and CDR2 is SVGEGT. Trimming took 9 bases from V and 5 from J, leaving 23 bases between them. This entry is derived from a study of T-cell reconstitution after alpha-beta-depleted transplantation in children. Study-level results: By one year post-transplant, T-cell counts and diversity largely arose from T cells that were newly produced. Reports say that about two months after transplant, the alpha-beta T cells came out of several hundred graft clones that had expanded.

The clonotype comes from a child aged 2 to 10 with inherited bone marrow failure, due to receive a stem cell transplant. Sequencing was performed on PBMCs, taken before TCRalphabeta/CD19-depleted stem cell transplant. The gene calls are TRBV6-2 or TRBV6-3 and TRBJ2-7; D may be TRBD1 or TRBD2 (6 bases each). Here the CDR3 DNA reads TGTGCCAGAACCGAGCCAGGGGAAGGGAGGCACGAGCAGTACTTC. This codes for CARTEPGEGRHEQYF.